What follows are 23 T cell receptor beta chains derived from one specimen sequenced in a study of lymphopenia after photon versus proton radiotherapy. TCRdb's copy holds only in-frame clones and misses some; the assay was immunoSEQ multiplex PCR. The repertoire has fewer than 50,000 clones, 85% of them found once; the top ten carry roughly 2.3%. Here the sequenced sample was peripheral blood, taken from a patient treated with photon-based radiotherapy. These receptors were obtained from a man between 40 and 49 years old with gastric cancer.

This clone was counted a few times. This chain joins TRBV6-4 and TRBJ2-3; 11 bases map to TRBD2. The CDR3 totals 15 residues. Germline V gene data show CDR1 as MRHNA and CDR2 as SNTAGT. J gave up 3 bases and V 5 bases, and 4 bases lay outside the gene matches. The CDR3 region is CASSPTSGGTDTQYF. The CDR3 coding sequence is TGTGCCAGCAGTCCCACTAGCGGGGGTACAGATACGCAGTATTTT.

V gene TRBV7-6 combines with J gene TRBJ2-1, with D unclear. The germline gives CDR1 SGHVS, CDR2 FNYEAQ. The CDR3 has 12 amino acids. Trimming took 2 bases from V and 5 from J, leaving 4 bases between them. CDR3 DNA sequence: TGTGCCAGCAGCTTAAGGGACAATGAGCAGTTCTTC. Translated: CASSLRDNEQFF.

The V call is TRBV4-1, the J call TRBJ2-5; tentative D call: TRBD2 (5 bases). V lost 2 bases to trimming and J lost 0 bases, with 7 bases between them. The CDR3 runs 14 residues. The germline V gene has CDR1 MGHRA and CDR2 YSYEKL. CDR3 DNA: TGCGCCAGCAGCCAACGGGGTTACCAAGAGACCCAGTACTTC. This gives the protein CASSQRGYQETQYF.

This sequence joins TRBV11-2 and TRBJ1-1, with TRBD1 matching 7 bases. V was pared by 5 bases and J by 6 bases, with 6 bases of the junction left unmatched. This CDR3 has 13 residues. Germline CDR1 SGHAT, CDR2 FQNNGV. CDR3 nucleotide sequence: TGTGCCAGCAGCCAAACAGGGGTTCCTGAAGCTTTCTTT. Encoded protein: CASSQTGVPEAFF.

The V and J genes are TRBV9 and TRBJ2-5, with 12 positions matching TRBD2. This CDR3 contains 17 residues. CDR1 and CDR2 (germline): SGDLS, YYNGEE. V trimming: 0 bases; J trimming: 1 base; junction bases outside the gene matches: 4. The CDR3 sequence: CASSVGLAGVVQETQYF. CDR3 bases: TGTGCCAGCAGCGTAGGACTAGCGGGGGTCGTCCAAGAGACCCAGTACTTC.

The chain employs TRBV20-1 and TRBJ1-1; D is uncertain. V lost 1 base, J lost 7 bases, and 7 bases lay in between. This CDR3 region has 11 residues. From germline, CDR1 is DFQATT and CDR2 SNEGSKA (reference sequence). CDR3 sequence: CSARGADEAFF. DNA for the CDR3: TGCAGTGCTAGAGGGGCCGATGAAGCTTTCTTT.

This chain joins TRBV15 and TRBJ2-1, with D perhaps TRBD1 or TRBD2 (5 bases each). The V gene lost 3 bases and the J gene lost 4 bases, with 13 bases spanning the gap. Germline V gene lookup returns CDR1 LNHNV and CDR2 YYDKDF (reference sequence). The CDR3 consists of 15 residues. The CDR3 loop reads CATSRGLREYNEQFF. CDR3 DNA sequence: TGTGCCACCAGCAGGGGGCTGAGGGAGTACAATGAGCAGTTCTTC.

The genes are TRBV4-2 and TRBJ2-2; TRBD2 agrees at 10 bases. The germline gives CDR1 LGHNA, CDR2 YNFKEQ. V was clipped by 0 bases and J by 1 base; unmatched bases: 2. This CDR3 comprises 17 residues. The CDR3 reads CASSQDRLAGNTGELFF. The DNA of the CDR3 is TGTGCCAGCAGCCAAGATAGACTAGCGGGGAACACCGGGGAGCTGTTTTTT.

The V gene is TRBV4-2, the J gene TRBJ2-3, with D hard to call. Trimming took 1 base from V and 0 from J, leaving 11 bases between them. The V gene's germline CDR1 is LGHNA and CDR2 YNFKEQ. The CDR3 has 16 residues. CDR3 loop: CASSQVLDRSTDTQYF. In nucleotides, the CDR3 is TGTGCCAGCAGCCAAGTCTTAGACCGTAGCACAGATACGCAGTATTTT.

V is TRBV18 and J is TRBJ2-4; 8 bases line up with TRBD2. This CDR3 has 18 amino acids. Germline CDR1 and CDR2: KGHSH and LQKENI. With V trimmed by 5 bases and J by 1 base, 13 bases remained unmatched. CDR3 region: CASSATSPGGMAKNIQYF. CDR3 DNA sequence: TGTGCCAGCTCAGCCACGTCTCCGGGGGGGATGGCCAAAAACATTCAGTACTTC.

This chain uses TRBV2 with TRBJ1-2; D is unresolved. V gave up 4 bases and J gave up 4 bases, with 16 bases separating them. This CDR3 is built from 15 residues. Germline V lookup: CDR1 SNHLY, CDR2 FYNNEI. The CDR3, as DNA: TGTGCCAGCAGTGCGGAAGACAAGCCCATCTATGGCTACACCTTC. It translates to CASSAEDKPIYGYTF.

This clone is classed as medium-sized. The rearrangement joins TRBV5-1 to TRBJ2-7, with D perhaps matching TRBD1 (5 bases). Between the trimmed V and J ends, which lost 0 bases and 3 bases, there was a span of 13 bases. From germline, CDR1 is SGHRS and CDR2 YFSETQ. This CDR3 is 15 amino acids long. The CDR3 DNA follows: TGCGCCAGCAGCTTGGGGGGCGGTGAGGACTACGAGCAGTACTTC. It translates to CASSLGGGEDYEQYF.

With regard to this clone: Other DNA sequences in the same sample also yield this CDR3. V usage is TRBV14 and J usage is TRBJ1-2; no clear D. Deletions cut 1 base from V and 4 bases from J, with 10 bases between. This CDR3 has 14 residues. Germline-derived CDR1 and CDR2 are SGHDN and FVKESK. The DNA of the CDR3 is TGTGCCAGCAGCCAAGCGGATTTTGGCTATGGCTACACCTTC. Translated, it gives CASSQADFGYGYTF.

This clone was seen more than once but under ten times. Written as DNA, the CDR3 is TGTGCCAGCAGCGTAGGGACAGGAATCAATTCACCCCTCCACTTT. This encodes CASSVGTGINSPLHF. This sequence joins TRBV9 and TRBJ1-6; TRBD1 agrees at 7 bases. V shed 0 bases and J 7 bases; nucleotides not matched to a gene: 4. Germline assignment: CDR1 SGDLS and CDR2 YYNGEE. This CDR3 has 15 amino acids.

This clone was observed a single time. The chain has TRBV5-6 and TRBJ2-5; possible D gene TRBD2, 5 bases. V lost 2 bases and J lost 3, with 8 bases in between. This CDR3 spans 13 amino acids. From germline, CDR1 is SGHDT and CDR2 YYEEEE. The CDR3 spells CASSLSGEETQYF. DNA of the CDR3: TGTGCCAGCAGCTTAAGCGGTGAAGAGACCCAGTACTTC. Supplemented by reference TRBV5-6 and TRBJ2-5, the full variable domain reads DAGVTQSPTHLIKTRGQQVTLRCSPKSGHDTVSWYQQALGQGPQFIFQYYEEEERQRGNFPDRFSGHQFPNYSSELNVNALLLGDSALYLCASSLSGEETQYFGPGTRLLVL.

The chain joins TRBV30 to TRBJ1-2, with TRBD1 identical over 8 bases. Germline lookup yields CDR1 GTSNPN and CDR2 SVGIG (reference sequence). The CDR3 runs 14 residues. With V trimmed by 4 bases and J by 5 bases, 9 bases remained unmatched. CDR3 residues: CAWNPGGAGYGYTF. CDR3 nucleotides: TGTGCCTGGAACCCAGGGGGCGCGGGGTATGGCTACACCTTC.

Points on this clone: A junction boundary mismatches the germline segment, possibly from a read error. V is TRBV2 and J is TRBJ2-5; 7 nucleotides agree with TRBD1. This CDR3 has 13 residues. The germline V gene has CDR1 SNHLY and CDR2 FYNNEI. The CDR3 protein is CATSQTGKETQYF. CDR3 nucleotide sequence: TGTGCCACCAGTCAGACAGGGAAAGAGACCCAGTACTTC.

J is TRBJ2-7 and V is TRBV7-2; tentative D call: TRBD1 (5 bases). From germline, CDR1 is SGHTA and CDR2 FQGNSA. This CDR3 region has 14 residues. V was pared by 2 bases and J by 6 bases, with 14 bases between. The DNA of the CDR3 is TGTGCCAGCAGCTTAAACCAGGGCGTGGGCGAGCAGTACTTC. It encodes CASSLNQGVGEQYF.

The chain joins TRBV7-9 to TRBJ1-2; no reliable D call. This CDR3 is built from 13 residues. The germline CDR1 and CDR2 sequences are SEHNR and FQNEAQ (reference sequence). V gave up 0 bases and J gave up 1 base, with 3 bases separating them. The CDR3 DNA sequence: TGTGCCAGCAGCTTAGCCAGTAACTATGGCTACACCTTC. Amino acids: CASSLASNYGYTF.

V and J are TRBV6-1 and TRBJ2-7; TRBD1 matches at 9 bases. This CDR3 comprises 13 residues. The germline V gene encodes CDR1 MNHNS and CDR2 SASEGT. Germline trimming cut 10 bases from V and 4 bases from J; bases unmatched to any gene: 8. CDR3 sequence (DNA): TGTGCCACACAAAGGGACAGGGTATACGAGCAGTACTTC. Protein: CATQRDRVYEQYF.

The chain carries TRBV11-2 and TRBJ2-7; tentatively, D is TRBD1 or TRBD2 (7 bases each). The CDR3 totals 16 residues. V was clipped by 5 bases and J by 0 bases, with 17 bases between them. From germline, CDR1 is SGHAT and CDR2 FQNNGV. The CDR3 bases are TGTGCCAGCAGCACTATCAGGGGGGGCCGCTCCTACGAGCAGTACTTC. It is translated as CASSTIRGGRSYEQYF.

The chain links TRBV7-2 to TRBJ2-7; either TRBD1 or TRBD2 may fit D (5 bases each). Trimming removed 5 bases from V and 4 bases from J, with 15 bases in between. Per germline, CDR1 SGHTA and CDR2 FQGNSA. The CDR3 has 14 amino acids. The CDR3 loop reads CASSPRMGPYEQYF. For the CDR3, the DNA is TGTGCCAGCAGCCCCCGGATGGGACCGTACGAGCAGTACTTC.

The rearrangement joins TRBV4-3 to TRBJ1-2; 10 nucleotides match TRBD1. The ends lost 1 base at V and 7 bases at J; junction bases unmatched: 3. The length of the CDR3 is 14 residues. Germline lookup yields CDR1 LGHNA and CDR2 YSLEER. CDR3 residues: CASSQAGQGFGYTF. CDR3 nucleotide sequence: TGCGCCAGCAGCCAAGCGGGACAGGGGTTTGGCTACACCTTC.